This T cell receptor (beta chain) was recovered during a study of T cell responses to AZD1222 COVID-19 vaccine. General study points: Donors in the cohort were predominantly white British and more often female, and clonal diversity was possibly underestimated.

Sequenced by immunoSEQ multiplex PCR; TCRdb stores in-frame clones only, minus some. The repertoire consists of fewer than 120,000 clones, with around nine tenths occurring once and the leading ten covering less than 2.5%. V trimming: 7 bases; J trimming: 6 bases; junction bases outside the gene matches: 5. The CDR3 totals 14 residues. The germline V gene has CDR1 MDHEN and CDR2 SYDVKM. Comment on this clone: The antigen remains undetermined.

The source material was peripheral blood, sampled 28 days after the second AZD1222 dose. The chain uses TRBV28 and TRBJ2-4, with 11 bases identical to TRBD2. The sequence derives from an adult who received the AZD1222 COVID-19 vaccine. The CDR3 protein is CASKASGGLNIQYF. CDR3 coding DNA: TGTGCCAGCAAGGCTAGCGGGGGGTTAAACATTCAGTACTTC.